This T cell receptor beta chain comes out of a study of beta chain features in type 1 diabetes. General study points: Sampled from patients, naive, central memory and Treg TCRB repertoires appeared more similar than those sampled from healthy donors.

A word on this clone: The antigen is unknown.

The authors reverse transcribed all of the isolated RNA, so sequencing captured expressed TCRB transcripts. The protocol was immunoSEQ multiplex PCR, while the TCRdb copy is restricted to in-frame clones and leaves out a portion. This sample has about 350,000 clones, with about 18% found just once. The sequencing input was naive CD4+ T cells from blood. This receptor was obtained from a woman younger than 35 in good health.

CDR3 in DNA: TGTGCTAGTGGTTTGGTACTTAGCGGGAGGGCCCATGAGCAGTTCTTC. This translates into CASGLVLSGRAHEQFF. The chain joins TRBV12-5 to TRBJ2-1, with TRBD2 matching 11 bases. J gave up 8 bases and V 0 bases, and 6 bases lay outside the gene matches. From germline, CDR1 is LGHNT and CDR2 FRNRAP. This CDR3 spans 16 amino acids.